This is a list of T cell receptor beta chains from one sample in a study of cytomegalovirus exposure and HLA in healthy donors. Sequenced by immunoSEQ multiplex PCR; TCRdb stores in-frame clones only, minus some. The table has over 130,000 clones, roughly 66% seen once. The sample was PBMCs. These TCRs come from a woman aged 60 to 75 in good health and CMV-seronegative. Each CDR3 is given with its conserved first and last residue. D genes are given only for firm matches. The listing skips clone size in some rows; elsewhere it reads once, few, many or a size class.

CDR3	DNA	size	D	V	J
CASSLFISTGGDTQYF	TGTGCCAGCAGCTTGTTTATATCCACAGGGGGGGATACGCAGTATTTT	NA	TRBD1	TRBV7-8	TRBJ2-3
CASSANGGYNEQFF	TGTGCCAGCAGCGCGAACGGAGGCTACAATGAGCAGTTCTTC	NA	NA	TRBV9	TRBJ2-1
CANPPTGCYGYTF	TGCGCCAATCCCCCCACAGGTTGCTATGGCTACACCTTC	NA	NA	TRBV23-1	TRBJ1-2
CSVAGRVTGSYEQYF	TGCAGCGTTGCCGGCAGGGTCACCGGCTCCTACGAGCAGTACTTC	once	NA	TRBV29-1	TRBJ2-7
CASSPRGYGYTF	TGTGCCAGCAGCCCCAGGGGTTATGGCTACACCTTC	NA	NA	TRBV7-2	TRBJ1-2
CASSVGTNTGELFF	TGTGCCAGCAGCGTAGGAACTAACACCGGGGAGCTGTTTTTT	few	NA	TRBV9	TRBJ2-2
CASSRTGGGEQFF	TGTGCCAGCAGCAGGACGGGAGGTGGTGAGCAGTTCTTC	NA	NA	TRBV21-1	TRBJ2-1
CASSQDRDTLSGANVLTF	TGTGCCAGCAGCCAAGACCGGGATACGCTTTCTGGGGCCAACGTCCTGACTTTC	NA	NA	TRBV4-2	TRBJ2-6
CASRLTGGSTDTQYF	TGTGCCAGCAGACTTACTGGCGGTAGCACAGATACGCAGTATTTT	NA	NA	TRBV2	TRBJ2-3
CASSPGTSGRGTQYF	TGTGCCAGCAGTCCGGGGACTAGCGGGAGAGGGACCCAGTACTTC	once	TRBD2	TRBV25-1	TRBJ2-5
CASSTGQMNTEAFF	TGTGCCAGCAGTACGGGACAGATGAACACTGAAGCTTTCTTT	few	TRBD1	TRBV5-4	TRBJ1-1
CASSLAPRGGVEAFF	TGCGCCAGCAGCTTGGCCCCGAGAGGGGGGGTAGAAGCTTTCTTT	once	NA	TRBV5-1	TRBJ1-1
CASSYSTGENTGELFF	TGTGCCAGCAGTTACTCGACAGGGGAGAACACCGGGGAGCTGTTTTTT	NA	TRBD1	TRBV6-6	TRBJ2-2
CASSHYRGNEQFF	TGTGCCAGCAGCCATTACAGGGGGAATGAGCAGTTCTTC	NA	TRBD1	TRBV7-2	TRBJ2-1
CASSVRPYDRAIPRGRTDTQYF	TGTGCCAGCAGCGTCCGACCCTACGACCGGGCAATACCTAGGGGCCGCACAGATACGCAGTATTTT	few	NA	TRBV9	TRBJ2-3
CASSLTQGEKLFF	TGTGCCAGCAGCTTAACACAGGGGGAAAAACTGTTTTTT	NA	TRBD1	TRBV7-6	TRBJ1-4
CASSPGSTDTQYF	TGCGCCAGCAGCCCCGGTAGCACAGATACGCAGTATTTT	NA	NA	TRBV5-1	TRBJ2-3
CASSLAGQFQETQYF	TGCGCCAGCAGCTTGGCGGGACAGTTCCAAGAGACCCAGTACTTC	NA	TRBD1	TRBV5-1	TRBJ2-5
CASSRIGGPGELFF	TGTGCCAGCTCTCGGATAGGAGGACCCGGGGAGCTGTTTTTT	once	NA	TRBV28	TRBJ2-2
CASSLVGFTPGELFF	TGTGCCAGCAGCTTAGTTGGGTTTACCCCGGGAGAACTGTTTTTT	NA	NA	TRBV7-8	TRBJ1-4
CASSLGGQGTSYTF	TGTGCCAGCAGCTTGGGGGGACAGGGGACAAGCTACACCTTC	NA	TRBD1	TRBV7-2	TRBJ1-2
CASSQEGAGATNTEAFF	TGCGCCAGCAGCCAAGAGGGGGCGGGGGCAACGAACACTGAAGCTTTCTTT	NA	NA	TRBV4-3	TRBJ1-1
CASSLGTPSSGNTIYF	TGCGCCAGCAGCCTTGGGACTCCGAGCTCTGGAAACACCATATATTTT	NA	NA	TRBV4-1	TRBJ1-3
CASSDGGGLYF	TGTGCCAGCAGTGACGGGGGGGGTTTGTACTTC	NA	TRBD2	TRBV6-4	TRBJ2-4
CASSYSGRSTDTQYF	TGCGCCAGCAGTTATAGCGGGAGGAGCACAGATACGCAGTATTTT	NA	TRBD2	TRBV5-1	TRBJ2-3
CASSSRYEQYF	TGTGCCAGCAGTTCCCGCTACGAGCAGTACTTC	NA	NA	TRBV6-6	TRBJ2-7
CASRQVNGYTF	TGTGCCAGTCGACAGGTCAATGGCTACACCTTC	few	NA	TRBV6-6	TRBJ1-2
CASSVATLGVQREGEKTQYF	TGTGCCAGCAGCGTTGCGACCCTGGGGGTCCAGCGGGAGGGCGAGAAGACCCAGTACTTC	NA	TRBD2	TRBV7-8	TRBJ2-5
CASSEQGKGYTF	TGTGCCAGCAGCGAACAGGGGAAGGGCTACACCTTC	NA	TRBD1	TRBV5-5	TRBJ1-2
CAISERGGADTQYF	TGTGCCATCAGTGAGCGTGGGGGGGCAGATACGCAGTATTTT	NA	TRBD2	TRBV10-3	TRBJ2-3
CASSVGASGGLTGELFF	TGTGCCAGCAGCGTAGGAGCTAGCGGGGGGCTCACCGGGGAGCTGTTTTTT	NA	TRBD2	TRBV9	TRBJ2-2
CAVRGRGRSYEQYF	TGTGCGGTAAGGGGCAGGGGGCGCTCCTACGAGCAGTACTTC	few	TRBD1	TRBV7-2	TRBJ2-7
CSAAQRGSYNEQFF	TGCAGCGCTGCCCAGAGGGGGTCCTACAATGAGCAGTTCTTC	NA	NA	TRBV29-1	TRBJ2-1
CASSPGTGVGDTQYF	TGTGCCAGCAGCCCCGGGACAGGGGTTGGAGATACGCAGTATTTT	NA	TRBD1	TRBV11-3	TRBJ2-3
CASSPRSSRGGSPQYF	TGTGCCAGCAGTCCTCGGTCCAGTCGCGGAGGTTCTCCGCAGTATTTT	NA	NA	TRBV5-4	TRBJ2-3
CASTNLREQYF	TGTGCCAGCACTAACCTGAGGGAGCAGTACTTC	NA	NA	TRBV5-4	TRBJ2-7
CASSLRFYGYTF	TGTGCCAGCAGTTTACGTTTTTATGGCTACACCTTC	NA	NA	TRBV28	TRBJ1-2
CASKGQGAHYGYTF	TGTGCCAGCAAGGGACAGGGGGCCCACTATGGCTACACCTTC	NA	TRBD1	TRBV25-1	TRBJ1-2
CASEGQQETQYF	TGTGCCAGCGAAGGACAGCAAGAGACCCAGTACTTC	NA	NA	TRBV2	TRBJ2-5
CASSDRREAFF	TGTGCCAGCAGTGACAGGCGTGAAGCTTTCTTT	NA	NA	TRBV27	TRBJ1-1
CASVWGGTEAFF	TGTGCCAGCGTGTGGGGGGGGACTGAAGCTTTCTTT	NA	NA	TRBV28	TRBJ1-1
CASSSRVSTDTQYF	TGTGCCAGCAGCTCCAGGGTTAGCACAGATACGCAGTATTTT	NA	NA	TRBV7-9	TRBJ2-3
CASTRQLGNQPQHF	TGTGCCAGTACGAGACAGTTGGGCAATCAGCCCCAGCATTTT	NA	NA	TRBV19	TRBJ1-5